The source of this T cell receptor beta chain is a study of blood T cell repertoires in COVID-19 (dated by TCRdb to 2020 to 2022). Background for the entire study: Collaborator samples came from the United States, Italy and Spain and covered acute and convalescent phases of COVID-19. Deeply sampled blood TCRbeta repertoires from subjects exposed to, actively infected with, or recovered from COVID-19 were included in the dataset. The repertoires were released in a freely available public database intended as a resource for research on the immune response to SARS-CoV-2. Where available, HLA class I and class II types were obtained from metadata supplied by the sample provider rather than from assay-based typing. Nearly every sample came with metadata listing a de-identified subject ID, COVID-19 status, age in years and sex. Samples came from the ongoing ImmuneRACE study (first 160 participants) plus 1,254 subjects from 6 global collaborators. The material from the prospective study consisted of cDNA or gDNA derived from T cells, B-cell-depleted T cells, or PBMCs. Beyond this particular receptor, the publication reports: How much clinical and demographic metadata was included differed by source and by participant, and the metadata was provided uncurated.

As concerns this clone: There is no known antigen for this receptor. Per-base quality was not reported, and no clone a single base away is much larger than it.

The CDR3 spans 12 residues, from the cysteine through the phenylalanine. The read is trimmed to its CDR3 DNA, 36 bases read in frame from base 1. As encoded in the germline V gene, CDR1 is MDHEN while CDR2 is SYDVKM. Germline trimming amounts to 6 bases on V and 2 bases on J, with 0 as the count of junction bases outside the gene matches. Whole blood was collected in K2EDTA tubes by collaborating institutions according to the institutions' own protocols. For TCRbeta analysis, collaborators shipped samples in one of three forms: frozen whole blood, isolated PBMCs, or DNA extracted from either of those sample types. The immunoSEQ Assay, a bias-controlled multiplex PCR, was used to amplify TCRbeta CDR3 regions from genomic DNA. The authors' analysis ran thus. Nucleated cell counts per sample were estimated from amplification of reference gene primers within the assay. To quantify the absolute abundance of each unique TCRbeta CDR3 rearrangement, sequence reads were collapsed and filtered. Productive Simpson clonality was computed per sample as the square root of Simpson's diversity index over productive rearrangements. TCRdb carries this immuneACCESS record with in-frame sequences only. Its versions omit some clonotypes, under half of them owing to an unresolved V gene in the studies checked, with the rest unexplained. That table furnishes V, J and clone size, whereas the DNA furnished D and trimming. This sample lists 65,000 to 95,000 clones; approximately 86% were detected once. The top ten hold about a sixth of the sample.

The clonotype was recovered from a man of 80 years or more with active or convalescent COVID-19. Sample: peripheral blood. The chain was built from TRBV28 and TRBJ1-2, and 7 bases in between align with TRBD1. This receptor has the CDR3 CASRGQNYGYTF. The DNA reads as follows: TGTGCCAGCAGGGGACAGAACTATGGCTACACCTTC.